Below are 30 T cell receptor beta chains sequenced from a single sample in a study of TIL therapy for anti-PD-1-resistant metastatic lung cancer. The sample's time point: pre-treatment sample, taken before nivolumab and TIL therapy. The immunoSEQ assay was v3. The table came from immunoSEQ multiplex PCR; TCRdb's copy has only in-frame clones and leaves some out. The repertoire has around 30,000 clones, 74% of them found once; the top ten carry 2.5% to 3%. This specimen was blood, taken at baseline. Receptor source: a woman aged 30 to 85 with non-small cell lung cancer.

This rearrangement joins TRBV6-5 to TRBJ2-3, with TRBD2 as a possible D gene (5 bases). The CDR3 totals 14 residues. Germline V gene lookup returns CDR1 MNHEY and CDR2 SVGAGI. V was cut by 7 bases and J by 0 bases, with 11 bases left in between. The CDR3: CASKSGSSTDTQYF. Here the CDR3 DNA reads TGTGCCAGCAAAAGCGGTTCTAGCACAGATACGCAGTATTTT.

The count of this clone is one. V and J are TRBV11-1 and TRBJ2-4, with D perhaps given as TRBD1 or TRBD2 (5 bases each). The germline CDR1 and CDR2 sequences are SGHAT and FQDESV (reference sequence). The CDR3 sequence is 13 residues long. Trimming cost V 5 bases and J 8 bases, with 13 bases left between them. The CDR3: CASSDTGRDIQYF. CDR3 DNA sequence: TGTGCCAGCAGCGACACGGGGCGGGACATTCAGTACTTC.

J is TRBJ1-6 and V is TRBV7-2; D may be TRBD1 (5 bases). CDR1 is SGHTA and CDR2 is FQGNSA in the germline V gene. Trimming took off 2 bases at V and 9 bases at J, with 14 bases between the two ends. The length of the CDR3 is 15 residues. The DNA for the CDR3 is TGTGCCAGCAGCTTATTAACGCAGGGCGGTTCACCCCTCCACTTT. Translation: CASSLLTQGGSPLHF.

This clone was detected once. This chain joins TRBV27 and TRBJ2-5, with D possibly being TRBD1 (5 bases). Judging by the DNA end, TRBJ2-7 fits better; the J call may be wrong. The CDR3 is 14 amino acids. Germline lookup yields CDR1 MNHEY and CDR2 SMNVEV (reference sequence). The CDR3 DNA follows: TGTGCCAGCCACACCGCTTATAAGGGGTACGAGCAGTACTTC. Residues: CASHTAYKGYEQYF.

The genes are TRBV5-1 and TRBJ2-2; D unclear. Germline V gives CDR1 SGHRS, CDR2 YFSETQ. V was shortened by 0 bases and J by 2 bases, with 14 bases between the two germline ends. The CDR3 extends over 17 amino acids. The CDR3 nucleotides are TGCGCCAGCAGCTTGGGTGGATCGGCTTTTAACACCGGGGAGCTGTTTTTT. As protein: CASSLGGSAFNTGELFF.

The V gene is TRBV30, the J gene TRBJ2-7; D is uncertain. The CDR3 covers 13 residues. V was trimmed by 0 bases and J by 5 bases, leaving 11 bases between them. Per germline, CDR1 GTSNPN and CDR2 SVGIG (reference sequence). CDR3 coding DNA: TGTGCCTGGAGTGTAGGGCCCTATAACGAGCAGTACTTC. Protein sequence: CAWSVGPYNEQYF.

J is TRBJ2-5 and V is TRBV20-1, with D perhaps TRBD1 or TRBD2 (5 bases each). V was cut by 2 bases and J by 7 bases, with 8 bases left in between. The CDR3 has 11 amino acids. Germline V gene data show CDR1 as DFQATT and CDR2 as SNEGSKA (reference sequence). The DNA of the CDR3 is TGCAGTGCTAGATTGGGGACGACCCAGTACTTC. Protein product: CSARLGTTQYF.

This chain uses TRBV27 with TRBJ1-1; D gene unclear. The CDR3 length is 14 residues. Germline V lookup: CDR1 MNHEY, CDR2 SMNVEV (reference sequence). V was shortened by 0 bases and J by 0 bases, with 5 bases between the two germline ends. CDR3 DNA sequence: TGTGCCAGCAGTTTATCAAGGGTGAACACTGAAGCTTTCTTT. This codes for CASSLSRVNTEAFF.

This rearrangement joins TRBV7-9 to TRBJ1-1, with D unresolved. Trimming removed 5 bases from V and 7 bases from J, with 8 bases in between. Germline loops: CDR1 SEHNR, CDR2 FQNEAQ (reference sequence). The CDR3 extends over 11 amino acids. The CDR3 region has the DNA TGTGCCAGCAGCCCCAAGGATGAAGCTTTCTTT. It is translated as CASSPKDEAFF.

The table lists this clone with a count of one. V gene TRBV6-1 combines with J gene TRBJ1-5, with D possibly TRBD1 on 5 matching bases. CDR3 length: 14 amino acids. The V gene's germline CDR1 is MNHNS and CDR2 SASEGT. V lost 1 base to trimming and J lost 9 bases, with 13 bases between them. In DNA form, the CDR3 reads TGTGCCAGCAGTGAAGACCGGGGCTATGGGCCCCAGCATTTT. Encoded protein: CASSEDRGYGPQHF.

CDR3 nucleotides: TGCGCCAGCAGCCTACAGGGGGCTGGCACTGAAGCTTTCTTT. It codes for CASSLQGAGTEAFF. The chain has TRBV5-1 and TRBJ1-1; 9 nucleotides agree with TRBD1. The CDR3 sequence is 14 residues long. The germline V gene encodes CDR1 SGHRS and CDR2 YFSETQ. V lost 4 bases, J lost 4 bases, and 5 bases stayed unmatched.

This clone was seen a few times. This chain joins TRBV7-6 and TRBJ2-2; D gene uncertain. V lost 3 bases and J lost 4, with 9 bases in between. The length of the CDR3 is 14 residues. The germline gives CDR1 SGHVS, CDR2 FNYEAQ. The CDR3: CASSLGSTTGELFF. CDR3 sequence (DNA): TGTGCCAGCAGCTTGGGTAGTACCACCGGGGAGCTGTTTTTT.

The chain recombines TRBV6-5 with TRBJ1-3, with D maybe TRBD1 (6 bases). Trimming stripped 5 bases from V and 6 bases from J, with 14 bases between. CDR1 is MNHEY, CDR2 SVGAGI, per germline. This CDR3 spans 14 amino acids. The CDR3 sequence: CASSPTGGENTIYF. CDR3 sequence (DNA): TGTGCCAGCAGTCCGACAGGAGGAGAAAACACCATATATTTT.

The rearrangement joins TRBV7-9 to TRBJ1-3, with TRBD1 matching 7 bases. Germline trimming cut 5 bases from V and 3 bases from J; bases unmatched to any gene: 4. Germline CDR1 reads SEHNR; CDR2 reads FQNEAQ (reference sequence). The CDR3 has 14 amino acids. CDR3 in amino acids: CASSQGGYGNTIYF. For the CDR3, the DNA is TGTGCCAGCAGCCAGGGGGGTTATGGAAACACCATATATTTT.

The chain carries TRBV5-4 and TRBJ1-2; no clear D. From germline, CDR1 is SGHNT and CDR2 YYREEE (reference sequence). This CDR3 comprises 13 residues. V shed 5 bases and J shed 4 bases, with 12 bases lying between them. As DNA, the CDR3 is TGTGCCAGCAGTAGTTACGGAAGCTATGGCTACACCTTC. Translated, it gives CASSSYGSYGYTF. Full variable domain (missing parts from reference TRBV5-4 and TRBJ1-2): ETGVTQSPTHLIKTRGQQVTLRCSSQSGHNTVSWYQQALGQGPQFIFQYYREEENGRGNFPPRFSGLQFPNYSSELNVNALELDDSALYLCASSSYGSYGYTFGSGTRLTVV.

This clone was recorded only once. The chain combines TRBV30 with TRBJ1-5; D is unclear. The CDR3 totals 14 residues. Germline CDR1 reads GTSNPN; CDR2 reads SVGIG (reference sequence). V gave up 0 bases and J gave up 2 bases, with 8 bases separating them. The CDR3 spells CAWSVTPGNQPQHF. Written as DNA, the CDR3 is TGTGCCTGGAGTGTGACTCCTGGCAATCAGCCCCAGCATTTT. Looking up the rest from reference TRBV30 and TRBJ1-5 gives the full variable domain: SQTIHQWPATLVQPVGSPLSLECTVEGTSNPNLYWYRQAAGRGLQLLFYSVGIGQISSEVPQNLSASRPQDRQFILSSKKLLLSDSGFYLCAWSVTPGNQPQHFGDGTRLSIL.

This clone turned up a few times. The gene calls are TRBV18 and TRBJ2-2; D is unclear. Between the trimmed V and J ends, which lost 5 bases and 4 bases, there was a span of 5 bases. The CDR3 has 12 residues. Germline V CDR1 and CDR2: KGHSH, LQKENI. CDR3 region: CASSSFTGELFF. The CDR3 DNA reads TGTGCCAGCTCATCTTTCACCGGGGAGCTGTTTTTT.

In its sample, this clone was seen a few times. This rearrangement joins TRBV9 to TRBJ2-7, with 9 bases aligning to TRBD1. V was clipped by 3 bases and J by 6 bases; unmatched bases: 7. Germline CDR1 reads SGDLS; CDR2 reads YYNGEE. The CDR3 sequence is 14 residues long. The CDR3 reads CASSAGTGKVEQYF. For the CDR3, the DNA is TGTGCCAGCAGCGCCGGGACAGGGAAAGTCGAGCAGTACTTC. Using reference TRBV9 and TRBJ2-7 for the parts outside the CDR3, the full variable domain is DSGVTQTPKHLITATGQRVTLRCSPRSGDLSVYWYQQSLDQGLQFLIQYYNGEERAKGNILERFSAQQFPDLHSELNLSSLELGDSALYFCASSAGTGKVEQYFGPGTRLTVT.

V and J are TRBV7-9 and TRBJ1-1, with 8 positions matching TRBD1. Germline trimming cut 2 bases from V and 3 bases from J; bases unmatched to any gene: 5. Germline CDR1 reads SEHNR; CDR2 reads FQNEAQ (reference sequence). The CDR3 length is 15 residues. CDR3 DNA sequence: TGTGCCAGCAGCTTAATCAGGGGGCTCTACACTGAAGCTTTCTTT. Protein sequence: CASSLIRGLYTEAFF. Variable domain in full (rest from reference TRBV7-9 and TRBJ1-1): DTGVSQNPRHKITKRGQNVTFRCDPISEHNRLYWYRQTLGQGPEFLTYFQNEAQLEKSRLLSDRFSAERPKGSFSTLEIQRTEQGDSAMYLCASSLIRGLYTEAFFGQGTRLTVV.

This clone was counted between two and nine times. The chain has TRBV7-2 and TRBJ2-7; perhaps TRBD1 as D (5 bases). Trimming took off 6 bases at V and 0 bases at J, with 9 bases between the two ends. CDR3 length equals 13 residues. Germline V gene data show CDR1 as SGHTA and CDR2 as FQGNSA. The CDR3 loop is CASRQGVSYEQYF. CDR3 DNA sequence: TGTGCCAGCAGGCAGGGTGTCTCCTACGAGCAGTACTTC.

The chain uses TRBV19 and TRBJ2-1, with D possibly being TRBD2 (5 bases). The V and J ends lost 5 bases and 2 bases respectively, with 7 bases between them. Per the germline V gene, CDR1 is LNHDA and CDR2 is SQIVND (reference sequence). This CDR3 spans 13 amino acids. The CDR3 sequence is CASSPAAYNEQFF. CDR3 coding DNA: TGTGCCAGTAGTCCAGCGGCCTACAATGAGCAGTTCTTC.

The chain has TRBV5-1 and TRBJ1-2; TRBD1 agrees at 7 bases. V shed 0 bases, J shed 5 bases, and the junction held 4 bases outside the gene matches. Germline assignment: CDR1 SGHRS and CDR2 YFSETQ. This CDR3 is 14 amino acids long. The CDR3 here is CASSLDRGVYGYTF. For the CDR3, the DNA is TGCGCCAGCAGCTTGGACAGGGGCGTATATGGCTACACCTTC.

In this sample, this clone turned up once. The CDR3 DNA reads TGTGCCACCTCGAAAACTAGCGGACTCACCCCCCAAGAGACCCAGTACTTC. Translated: CATSKTSGLTPQETQYF. The chain links TRBV18 to TRBJ2-5; TRBD2 agrees at 8 bases. The V gene's germline CDR1 is KGHSH and CDR2 LQKENI. J gave up 1 base and V 10 bases, and 17 bases lay outside the gene matches. CDR3 size: 17 residues.

There are a few counts of this clone. The V call is TRBV30, the J call TRBJ1-1, with 7 nucleotides matching TRBD1. Looked up from germline, CDR1 is GTSNPN and CDR2 is SVGIG (reference sequence). The CDR3 covers 12 residues. J gave up 2 bases and V 4 bases, and 1 base lay outside the gene matches. The CDR3 region has the DNA TGTGCCTGGAACAGGGGAAACACTGAAGCTTTCTTT. Translated: CAWNRGNTEAFF. Supplemented by reference TRBV30 and TRBJ1-1, the full variable domain reads SQTIHQWPATLVQPVGSPLSLECTVEGTSNPNLYWYRQAAGRGLQLLFYSVGIGQISSEVPQNLSASRPQDRQFILSSKKLLLSDSGFYLCAWNRGNTEAFFGQGTRLTVV.

The chain is built from TRBV4-2 and TRBJ1-2; D is ambiguous. Per germline, CDR1 LGHNA and CDR2 YNFKEQ. Trimming pared 1 base from V and 5 bases from J, leaving 8 bases between. This CDR3 comprises 13 residues. CDR3 residues: CASSQATVYGYTF. CDR3 nucleotide sequence: TGTGCCAGCAGCCAAGCAACCGTATATGGCTACACCTTC.

The V call is TRBV11-2, the J call TRBJ1-1; 10 nucleotides agree with TRBD1. Germline V gives CDR1 SGHAT, CDR2 FQNNGV. V dropped 5 bases and J dropped 7; count of bases not matched to a gene: 4. The CDR3 spans 13 residues. For the CDR3, the DNA is TGTGCCAGCAGCCCGGGGACAGGGGTTGAAGCTTTCTTT. It translates to CASSPGTGVEAFF.

The genes are TRBV29-1 and TRBJ2-6, with 12 bases matching TRBD1. V lost 7 bases to trimming and J lost 2 bases; unmatched junction nucleotides: 6. CDR1 is SQVTM, CDR2 ANQGSEA, per germline. The CDR3 length is 16 residues. For the CDR3, the DNA is TGCAGCGCCCTGGGACAGGGGGCAACTGGGGCCAACGTCCTGACTTTC. Translated: CSALGQGATGANVLTF.

There are a few counts of this clone. The J gene is TRBJ2-7, the V gene TRBV18, with D hard to call. Germline V CDR1 and CDR2: KGHSH, LQKENI. V lost 2 bases, J lost 4 bases, and 3 bases lay in between. The CDR3 runs 11 residues. The CDR3: CASSPGYEQYF. The CDR3 nucleotides are TGTGCCAGCTCACCAGGATACGAGCAGTACTTC.

This chain connects TRBV5-6 to TRBJ1-1, with D unresolved. The CDR3 totals 14 residues. Germline loops: CDR1 SGHDT, CDR2 YYEEEE. Trimming stripped 7 bases from V and 6 bases from J, with 19 bases between. The CDR3 protein is CASRLARRLAEAFF. CDR3 in DNA: TGTGCCAGCCGACTTGCCAGGCGACTCGCTGAAGCTTTCTTT.

This rearrangement joins TRBV5-1 to TRBJ1-3; TRBD1 agrees at 7 bases. The trim removed 0 bases at V and 4 bases at J, leaving 1 base unmatched. The CDR3 extends over 14 amino acids. The germline gives CDR1 SGHRS, CDR2 YFSETQ. This CDR3 reads CASSLDRGGNTIYF. In nucleotides, the CDR3 is TGCGCCAGCAGCTTGGACAGGGGAGGAAACACCATATATTTT.